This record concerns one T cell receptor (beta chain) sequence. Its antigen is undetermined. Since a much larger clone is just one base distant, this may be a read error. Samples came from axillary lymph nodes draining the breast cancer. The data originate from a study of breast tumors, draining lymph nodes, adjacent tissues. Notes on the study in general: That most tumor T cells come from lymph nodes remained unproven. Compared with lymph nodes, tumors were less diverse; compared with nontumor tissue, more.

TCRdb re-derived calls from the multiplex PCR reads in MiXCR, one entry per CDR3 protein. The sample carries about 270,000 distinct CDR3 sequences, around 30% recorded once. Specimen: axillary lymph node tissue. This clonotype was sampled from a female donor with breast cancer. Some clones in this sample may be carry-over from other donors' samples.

CDR3 nucleotides: TGTACCAGCAGCCAACCATTTTCAGGCCACGAGGAGACCCAGTACTTC. It specifies CTSSQPFSGHEETQYF. This chain uses TRBV10-3 with TRBJ2-5; D remains unclear. The V gene's germline CDR1 is ENHRY and CDR2 SYGVKD. CDR3 length equals 16 residues.